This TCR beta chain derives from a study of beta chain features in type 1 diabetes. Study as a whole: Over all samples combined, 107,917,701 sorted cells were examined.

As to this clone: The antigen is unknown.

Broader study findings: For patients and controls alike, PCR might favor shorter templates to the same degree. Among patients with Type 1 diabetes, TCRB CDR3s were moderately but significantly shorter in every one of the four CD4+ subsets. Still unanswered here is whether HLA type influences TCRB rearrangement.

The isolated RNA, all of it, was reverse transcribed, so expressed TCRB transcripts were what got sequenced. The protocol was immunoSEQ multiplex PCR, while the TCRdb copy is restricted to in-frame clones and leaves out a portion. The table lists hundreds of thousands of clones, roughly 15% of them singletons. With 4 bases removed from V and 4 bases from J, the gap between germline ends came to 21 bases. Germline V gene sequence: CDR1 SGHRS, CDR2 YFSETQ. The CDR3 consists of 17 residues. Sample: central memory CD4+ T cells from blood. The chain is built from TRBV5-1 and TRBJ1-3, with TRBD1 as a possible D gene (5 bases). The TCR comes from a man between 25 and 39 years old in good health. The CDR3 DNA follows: TGCGCCAGCAGCATGGAGCCCGGTGGCAGGGCCGGAAACACCATATATTTT. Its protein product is CASSMEPGGRAGNTIYF.